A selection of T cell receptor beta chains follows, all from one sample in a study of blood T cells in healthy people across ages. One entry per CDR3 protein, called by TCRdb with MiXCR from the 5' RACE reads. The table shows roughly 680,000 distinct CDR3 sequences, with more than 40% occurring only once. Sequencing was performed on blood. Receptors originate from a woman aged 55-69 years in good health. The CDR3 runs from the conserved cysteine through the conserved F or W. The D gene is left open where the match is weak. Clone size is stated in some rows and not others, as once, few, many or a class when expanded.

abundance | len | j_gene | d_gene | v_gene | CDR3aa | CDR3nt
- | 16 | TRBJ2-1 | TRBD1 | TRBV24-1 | CATSGTRTGFYNEQFF | TGTGCCACCAGTGGGACTCGGACAGGGTTCTACAATGAGCAGTTCTTC
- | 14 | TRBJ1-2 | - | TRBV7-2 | CASSLGAQIYGYTF | TGTGCCAGCAGCTTAGGGGCTCAAATCTATGGCTACACCTTC
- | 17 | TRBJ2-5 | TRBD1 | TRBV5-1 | CASSFQGVRYHQETQYF | TGCGCCAGCAGCTTCCAGGGGGTAAGGTACCATCAAGAGACCCAGTACTTC
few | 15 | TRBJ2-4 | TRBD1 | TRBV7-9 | CASTEGQLAKNIQYF | TGTGCCAGCACCGAGGGACAGCTAGCCAAAAACATTCAGTACTTC
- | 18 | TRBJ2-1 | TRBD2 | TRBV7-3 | CASSLRTSGRARYNEQFF | TGTGCCAGCAGCTTGAGGACTAGCGGGAGGGCGAGGTACAATGAGCAGTTCTTC
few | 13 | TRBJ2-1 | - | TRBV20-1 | CSARANENNEQFF | TGCAGTGCTAGAGCGAACGAGAACAATGAGCAGTTCTTC
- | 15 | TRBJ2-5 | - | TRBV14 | CVSSQVTGIQETQYF | TGTGTCAGCAGCCAAGTCACAGGAATTCAAGAGACCCAGTACTTC
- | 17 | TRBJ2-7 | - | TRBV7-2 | CASSLGQGGRASYEQYF | TGTGCCAGCAGCCTGGGCCAGGGGGGCCGAGCGTCCTACGAGCAGTACTTC
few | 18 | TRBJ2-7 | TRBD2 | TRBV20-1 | CSARDSGTSGGATYEQYF | TGCAGTGCTAGAGATAGCGGGACTAGCGGGGGTGCAACCTACGAGCAGTACTTC
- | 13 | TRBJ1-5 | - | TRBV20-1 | CSAIEGGNQPQHF | TGCAGTGCTATAGAGGGTGGGAATCAGCCCCAGCATTTT
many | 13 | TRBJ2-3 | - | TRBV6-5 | CASRRDSGATQYF | TGTGCCAGCAGGAGGGACTCCGGAGCTACGCAGTATTTT
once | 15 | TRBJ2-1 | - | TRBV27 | CATLLARGSYNEQFF | TGTGCCACCCTCTTAGCACGGGGTTCCTACAATGAGCAGTTCTTC
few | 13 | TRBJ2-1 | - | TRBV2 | CASQGTNYNEQFF | TGTGCCAGCCAGGGGACCAACTACAATGAGCAGTTCTTC
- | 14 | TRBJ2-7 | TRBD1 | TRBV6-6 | CASRHWDSSYEQYF | TGTGCCAGCAGGCACTGGGACAGCTCCTACGAGCAGTACTTC
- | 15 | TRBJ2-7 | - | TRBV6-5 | CASSYYPGNLYEQYF | TGTGCCAGCAGTTACTATCCAGGGAATCTATACGAGCAGTACTTC
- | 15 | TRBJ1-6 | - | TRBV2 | CASSDMGATSSPLHF | TGTGCCAGCAGTGACATGGGTGCCACGAGTTCACCCCTCCACTTT
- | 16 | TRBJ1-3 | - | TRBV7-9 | CASSFSGPTSGNTIYF | TGTGCCAGCAGCTTCTCTGGGCCGACTTCTGGAAACACCATATATTTT
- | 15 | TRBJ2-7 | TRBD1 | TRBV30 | CAWRDGQGATYEQYF | TGTGCCTGGAGAGATGGACAGGGGGCTACCTACGAGCAGTACTTC
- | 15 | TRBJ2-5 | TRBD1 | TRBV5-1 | CASSSGQGVQETQYF | TGTGCCAGCAGCTCGGGACAGGGGGTTCAGGAGACCCAGTACTTC
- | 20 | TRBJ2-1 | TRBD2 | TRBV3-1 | CASSQEGRTSGRSSHNEQFF | TGTGCCAGCAGCCAAGAAGGTAGGACTAGCGGGAGAAGCTCCCACAATGAGCAGTTCTTC
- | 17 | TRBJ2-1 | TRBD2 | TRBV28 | CASSLGRLAGAEETQFF | TGTGCCAGCAGTCTCGGGAGACTAGCGGGAGCAGAAGAGACCCAGTTCTTC
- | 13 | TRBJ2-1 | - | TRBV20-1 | CSARLSSYNEQFF | TGCAGTGCTAGATTGAGCTCCTACAATGAGCAGTTCTTC
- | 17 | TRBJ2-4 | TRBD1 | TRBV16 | CASSQSKTGGNKNIQYF | TGTGCCAGCAGCCAATCCAAGACAGGGGGGAACAAAAACATTCAGTACTTC
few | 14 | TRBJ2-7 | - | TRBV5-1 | CASSFGSDSYEQYF | TGCGCCAGCAGCTTCGGTAGTGACTCCTACGAGCAGTACTTC
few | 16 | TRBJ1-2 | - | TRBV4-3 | CASSQDSSGRDYGYTF | TGCGCCAGCAGCCAAGATTCGTCAGGAAGGGACTATGGCTACACCTTC
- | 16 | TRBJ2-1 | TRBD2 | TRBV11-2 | CASGETSGSFYNEQFF | TGTGCCAGCGGTGAGACTAGCGGGAGTTTTTACAATGAGCAGTTCTTC
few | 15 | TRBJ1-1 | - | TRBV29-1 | CSVEDPPGLNTEAFF | TGCAGCGTTGAAGATCCACCTGGTCTGAACACTGAAGCTTTCTTT
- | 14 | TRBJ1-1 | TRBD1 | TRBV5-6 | CASSTGQRNTEAFF | TGTGCCAGCAGCACGGGACAGAGGAACACTGAAGCTTTCTTT
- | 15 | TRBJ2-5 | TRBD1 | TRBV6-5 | CASSYSGQGIETQYF | TGTGCCAGCAGTTACTCGGGACAGGGCATTGAGACCCAGTACTTC
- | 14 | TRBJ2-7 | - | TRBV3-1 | CASSQPGPTYEQYF | TGTGCCAGCAGCCAGCCGGGACCAACCTACGAGCAGTACTTC
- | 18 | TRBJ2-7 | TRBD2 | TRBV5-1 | CASSSIPGLAGGALEQYF | TGCGCCAGCAGCTCGATTCCGGGACTAGCGGGAGGGGCGCTCGAGCAGTACTTC
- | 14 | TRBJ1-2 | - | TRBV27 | CASRASGVNYGYTF | TGTGCCAGCAGGGCGAGCGGGGTTAACTATGGCTACACCTTC
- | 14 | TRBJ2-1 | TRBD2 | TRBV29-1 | CSASPGLGSVEQFF | TGCAGCGCCTCCCCGGGACTAGGTAGTGTTGAGCAGTTCTTC
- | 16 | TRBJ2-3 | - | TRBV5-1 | CASSFIWEPPTDTQYF | TGCGCCAGCAGCTTTATATGGGAGCCTCCCACAGATACGCAGTATTTT
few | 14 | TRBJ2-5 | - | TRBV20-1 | CSASNAGLYNEQYF | TGCAGTGCTAGTAACGCGGGGTTATACAATGAGCAGTACTTC
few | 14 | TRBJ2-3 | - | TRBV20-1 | CSAPGPTNRDTQYF | TGCAGTGCTCCCGGGCCTACCAACCGAGATACGCAGTATTTT
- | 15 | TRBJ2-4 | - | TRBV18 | CASSPESVAKNIQYF | TGTGCCAGCTCACCGGAGAGTGTAGCCAAAAACATTCAGTACTTC
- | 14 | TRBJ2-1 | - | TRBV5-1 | CASTDSGYYNEQFF | TGCGCCAGCACCGATAGCGGCTACTACAATGAGCAGTTCTTC
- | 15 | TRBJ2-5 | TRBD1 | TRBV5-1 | CASSPAGTGDRAQYF | TGCGCCAGCAGCCCAGCCGGGACAGGGGATCGGGCCCAGTACTTC
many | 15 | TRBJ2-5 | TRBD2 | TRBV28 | CASSAGLAGQETQYF | TGTGCCAGCAGCGCCGGACTAGCGGGACAAGAGACCCAGTACTTC
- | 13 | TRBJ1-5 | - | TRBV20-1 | CSARVGGESPQHF | TGCAGTGCTAGAGTCGGAGGGGAATCGCCCCAGCATTTT
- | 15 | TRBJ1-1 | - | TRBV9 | CASSVEGRADTEAFF | TGTGCCAGCAGCGTAGAGGGCAGGGCTGACACTGAAGCTTTCTTT
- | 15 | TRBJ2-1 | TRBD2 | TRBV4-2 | CASSQRTSGDNEQFF | TGTGCCAGCAGCCAACGGACTAGCGGAGACAATGAGCAGTTCTTC
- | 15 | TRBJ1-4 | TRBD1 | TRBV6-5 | CASSNAGGTNEKLFF | TGTGCCAGCAGTAACGCAGGGGGGACTAATGAAAAACTGTTTTTT
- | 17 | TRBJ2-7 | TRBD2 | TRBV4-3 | CASSPVTFTSGRAEQYF | TGCGCCAGCAGCCCCGTTACTTTCACTAGCGGGAGGGCCGAGCAGTACTTC